This T cell receptor (beta chain) was sequenced in a study of siplizumab effects on memory and regulatory T cells (dated by TCRdb to between 2018 and 2021). A note on the overall study: The study examined how the anti-CD2 antibody siplizumab affects alloreactive T-cell subsets in allogeneic mixed lymphocyte reactions built from human PBMCs. Results and caveats for the whole study, not just this receptor: The cumulative frequency of alloreactive sequences that could be traced back to unstimulated CD4+ memory T cells was significantly reduced by siplizumab. Greater diversity appeared to be present in unstimulated naive T cells than in memory T cells, and a substantial contribution to the alloresponse seemed to be made by naive cells. The suppressive function of proliferating Tregs from siplizumab cultures was not functionally confirmed. For roughly 80-97% of proliferating CD4+ or CD8+ clones, no naive or memory phenotype could be assigned. In reactions with siplizumab, an average of about 69% of mappable alloreactive CD4+ clones were Treg-derived, compared with roughly 30% in control reactions. Because sequences below about 10^-5 frequency were poorly captured, only a minor fraction of alloreactive clones could be mapped to unstimulated subsets.

Sorted unstimulated T cells and proliferating T cells recovered from mixed lymphocyte reactions were subjected to TCRbeta CDR3 sequencing. Fresh whole blood from ten to eleven HLA-typed healthy donors served as the source for isolating PBMCs. The sample holds one count of this clone. The antigen this receptor binds is unknown. One base away there is no much larger clone; base qualities are not given. The germline V gene encodes CDR1 SGHTA and CDR2 FQGNSA. V lost 0 bases and J lost 6 bases; the stretch between them is 11 bases long. The CDR3 covers 15 residues, taking in both the cysteine and the phenylalanine. Of the read, only the CDR3 DNA is kept; its 45 bases are in frame from base 1. The library was generated by the immunoSEQ multiplex PCR assay. Each sample had some 94,000 TCR templates assayed by the deep sequencing platform. Genomic DNA extracted from sorted T cells was the material used for TCRbeta CDR3 sequencing. The authors processed their data as follows. The R programming language was used for clonal analysis of TCRbeta CDR3 data. Alloreactive CD4+ and CD8+ clones were defined by comparing unstimulated samples with post-reaction CFSE-low samples. By matching sequences to the repertoires of sorted unstimulated Treg and non-Treg cells, each alloreactive CD4+ clone was assigned a regulatory or non-regulatory origin. TCRdb retrieved this table from immuneACCESS and kept in-frame rearrangements only. Not all clones are present; in checked studies, unresolved V genes account for under half, and no reason is known for the remainder. Clone size and the V and J calls come from that table; the DNA yielded D and trimming. Within this sample are some 73,000 clones, with roughly 93% of them counted one time only. The biggest ten clones account for approximately 4.5% of the sample.

Sequencing used CD8+ T cells sorted from blood. This TCR came from a human donor in good health. The sequence is built from TRBV7-2 and TRBJ2-2, with the identity of the D gene unclear. The CDR3 corresponds to CASSLALGPAGELFF. The DNA reads TGTGCCAGCAGCTTAGCTTTAGGGCCGGCCGGGGAGCTGTTTTTT.